The TCR beta chain under discussion was sequenced for a study of cytomegalovirus exposure and HLA in healthy donors. Study at large: The 120 validation repertoires matched the roughly 700 first-cohort repertoires in platform, a later analysis reported. Regarding the study as a whole: Investigators reported 164 TCR beta chains as tied to cytomegalovirus. Rarity marked most TCR sequences, yet some public TCRs occurred in many donors.

Comment on this clone: Its antigen remains unidentified.

The V segment lost 3 bases and the J segment 6 bases; nucleotides outside the gene matches: 9. Germline CDR1 reads MDHEN; CDR2 reads SYDVKM. This CDR3 comprises 15 residues. Produced via immunoSEQ multiplex PCR; TCRdb's table is partial and in-frame only. In the table there are around 70,000 clones, roughly 94% of which are singletons. The rearrangement joins TRBV28 to TRBJ1-2, with 8 bases matching TRBD1. The TCR sequence derives from a woman aged 18-29 years in good health and CMV-seronegative. The specimen sequenced was PBMCs. The chain's CDR3 is CASSFSTGGADGYTF. The CDR3, as DNA: TGTGCCAGCAGTTTTTCAACAGGGGGAGCGGATGGCTACACCTTC.